The text below deals with one T cell receptor beta chain. What it binds is unknown. Amplification used 60 Vbeta primers and 13 Jbeta primers. Sequenced by immunoSEQ multiplex PCR; TCRdb stores in-frame clones only, minus some. The sample holds 160,000 or so clones, around 77% seen once. This record belongs to a study of cytomegalovirus exposure and HLA in healthy donors. Whole-study results and caveats: Many donors carried some public TCRs, although rarity characterized most TCR sequences. The authors later found HLA-associated TCR beta chains more clonally expanded than equally common others. One variant, a missense change in DCLRE1C, was linked in a later analysis to TCR beta V- and J-gene trimming.

CDR3 length: 17 residues. Germline CDR1 reads SGHDT; CDR2 reads YYEEEE. J lost 6 bases, V lost 0 bases, and 10 bases had no gene match. The material sequenced was PBMCs. This TCR was sampled from a middle-aged woman in good health and CMV-seronegative. The chain uses TRBV5-6 and TRBJ2-1; 9 nucleotides line up with TRBD2. CDR3 region: CASSLVLAGVSLNEQFF. The CDR3 DNA sequence: TGTGCCAGCAGCTTGGTTTTAGCGGGAGTTTCTCTCAATGAGCAGTTCTTC.